These 21 T cell receptor beta chains originate from one sample sequenced in a study of blood T cell repertoires in COVID-19. Produced via immunoSEQ multiplex PCR; TCRdb's table is partial and in-frame only. The data contain about 98,000 clones, 70% to 90% of them seen just once; the ten biggest clones take up around 3%. Material: peripheral blood. The receptors come from a man aged 45 to 65 with active or convalescent COVID-19.

The chain is built from TRBV6-2 or TRBV6-3 and TRBJ2-7; possible D gene TRBD2, 5 bases. Germline V CDR1 and CDR2: MNHEY, SVGEGT. The germline V and J ends were trimmed by 5 bases and 4 bases, with 12 bases remaining between them. The CDR3 spans 13 residues. The CDR3 DNA follows: TGTGCCAGCAGTCGGACGGAGGATTACGAGCAGTACTTC. Translating gives CASSRTEDYEQYF.

The chain recombines TRBV19 with TRBJ2-3; TRBD2 agrees at 7 bases. The CDR3 covers 13 residues. J was trimmed by 1 base and V by 8 bases; bases with no gene match: 3. In germline, CDR1 is LNHDA, CDR2 SQIVND (reference sequence). CDR3 nucleotide sequence: TGTGCCAGTGGGACTATCCGCACAGATACGCAGTATTTT. Its protein is CASGTIRTDTQYF.

The gene calls are TRBV25-1 and TRBJ1-2; 8 nucleotides align to TRBD1. The length of the CDR3 is 14 residues. The V gene's germline CDR1 is MGHDK and CDR2 SYGVNS. Trimming removed 5 bases from V and 8 bases from J; junction bases left unmatched: 10. The CDR3 DNA reads TGTGCCAGCAGTTACAGGGGGGCCCCCGTCGGCTACACCTTC. It encodes CASSYRGAPVGYTF.

With respect to this clone: Other nucleotide sequences in the sample specify the same CDR3. The genes are TRBV4-3 and TRBJ2-2; no definite D call. There are 13 residues in the CDR3. The ends were cut back, 0 bases at V and 5 bases at J, with 4 bases in the middle. Germline CDR1 reads LGHNA; CDR2 reads YSLEER. The CDR3 reads CASSQDRTGELFF. The CDR3, as DNA: TGCGCCAGCAGCCAAGACAGGACCGGGGAGCTGTTTTTT.

The chain links TRBV3-1 (or the pseudogene TRBV3-2) to TRBJ1-4, with 7 positions matching TRBD1. The CDR3 length is 13 residues. Trimming cost V 7 bases and J 6 bases; bases outside gene matches: 5. Germline V gene data show CDR1 as LGHDT and CDR2 as YNNKEL (reference sequence). CDR3 nucleotide sequence: TGTGCCAGCACTAGGCAGGGGGATGAAAAACTGTTTTTT. This encodes CASTRQGDEKLFF.

The genes are TRBV28 and TRBJ1-2, with D possibly being TRBD1 (6 bases). Germline CDR1 reads MDHEN; CDR2 reads SYDVKM. This CDR3 has 15 amino acids. The V gene lost 6 bases and the J gene lost 8 bases, with 22 bases spanning the gap. CDR3 DNA: TGTGCCAGCAGCTCCGGGACAAGGGGTCAGGGGGGCTACACCTTC. This gives the protein CASSSGTRGQGGYTF.

Note on this clone: Compared with germline, one end of the junction differs, possibly owing to a read error. The sample carries other DNA sequences with the same CDR3. The chain carries TRBV28 and TRBJ1-2, with D possibly TRBD1 on 5 matching bases. Germline V gene lookup returns CDR1 MDHEN and CDR2 SYDVKM. The CDR3 spans 15 residues. CDR3: CASSLGPPGNYGYTF. The CDR3 DNA is TGTGCCAGCAGTTTAGGGCCCCCAGGGAACTATGGTTACACCTTC.

This chain joins TRBV2 and TRBJ1-6; 10 bases line up with TRBD1. CDR3 size: 14 residues. The V segment lost 6 bases and the J segment 7 bases; nucleotides outside the gene matches: 3. Per germline, CDR1 SNHLY and CDR2 FYNNEI. The CDR3 bases are TGTGCCAGCAGGTTGGACAGGGGGAATTCACCCCTCCACTTT. Translation gives CASRLDRGNSPLHF.

This clone appeared once. The chain is built from TRBV5-5 and TRBJ1-5; no clear D gene. Germline V gene sequence: CDR1 SGHKS, CDR2 YYEKEE (reference sequence). This CDR3 has 15 amino acids. Trimming left V 1 base short and J 1 base short, with 9 bases between. The CDR3 here is CASSLRSDSNQPQHF. In DNA, the CDR3 is TGTGCCAGCAGCTTGAGGAGTGACAGCAATCAGCCCCAGCATTTT.

This chain joins TRBV19 and TRBJ2-5; 8 nucleotides line up with TRBD2. Germline V gene sequence: CDR1 LNHDA, CDR2 SQIVND (reference sequence). V shed 4 bases, J shed 4 bases, and the junction held 5 bases outside the gene matches. This CDR3 region has 14 residues. The CDR3 loop reads CASSTGLAGETQYF. For the CDR3, the DNA is TGTGCCAGTAGTACCGGACTAGCTGGAGAGACCCAGTACTTC. The full variable domain, rest sourced from reference TRBV19 and TRBJ2-5, is DGGITQSPKYLFRKEGQNVTLSCEQNLNHDAMYWYRQDPGQGLRLIYYSQIVNDFQKGDIAEGYSVSREKKESFPLTVTSAQKNPTAFYLCASSTGLAGETQYFGPGTRLLVL.

This sequence joins TRBV18 and TRBJ2-2; 11 bases agree with TRBD2. V trimming: 1 base; J trimming: 0 bases; junction bases outside the gene matches: 4. Germline V gives CDR1 KGHSH, CDR2 LQKENI. The CDR3 spans 18 residues. CDR3 amino acids: CASSPRSSGGPNTGELFF. The CDR3 DNA follows: TGTGCCAGCTCACCACGGTCTAGCGGGGGGCCGAACACCGGGGAGCTGTTTTTT. Supplemented by reference TRBV18 and TRBJ2-2, the full variable domain reads NAGVMQNPRHLVRRRGQEARLRCSPMKGHSHVYWYRQLPEEGLKFMVYLQKENIIDESGMPKERFSAEFPKEGPSILRIQQVVRGDSAAYFCASSPRSSGGPNTGELFFGEGSRLTVL.

DNA of the CDR3: TGTGCCAGCCGCGGGAGCTCCTACGAGCAGTACTTC. It is translated as CASRGSSYEQYF. The chain combines TRBV5-6 with TRBJ2-7; 7 bases are a match to TRBD2. Germline values: CDR1 SGHDT, CDR2 YYEEEE. Trimming at V came to 7 bases and at J to 0 bases, leaving 1 base not matched to a gene. The CDR3 sequence is 12 residues long. Supplemented by reference TRBV5-6 and TRBJ2-7, the full variable domain reads DAGVTQSPTHLIKTRGQQVTLRCSPKSGHDTVSWYQQALGQGPQFIFQYYEEEERQRGNFPDRFSGHQFPNYSSELNVNALLLGDSALYLCASRGSSYEQYFGPGTRLTVT.

The rearrangement uses TRBV10-2 and TRBJ2-2, with 7 positions matching TRBD1. There are 13 residues in the CDR3. Germline assignment: CDR1 WSHSY and CDR2 SAAADI. The V gene end was trimmed by 2 bases and the J gene end by 6 bases; junction bases not matched to a gene: 0. The chain's CDR3 is CASSETGAGELFF. Written as DNA, the CDR3 is TGCGCCAGCAGTGAGACAGGGGCCGGGGAGCTGTTTTTT.

This chain links TRBV6-6 with TRBJ2-7; perhaps TRBD1 as D (6 bases). Germline CDR1 and CDR2: MNHNY and SVGAGI (reference sequence). The CDR3 is 14 amino acids. V lost 4 bases and J 3 bases, leaving 13 bases between the germline ends. The CDR3 region has the DNA TGTGCCAGCAGTTTTCAGGGGTTCGGCTACGAGCAGTACGTC. Protein: CASSFQGFGYEQYV.

The gene calls are TRBV2 and TRBJ1-4, with TRBD1 identical over 7 bases. CDR3 length: 13 residues. With 3 bases clipped from V and 6 bases from J, the junction kept 1 base outside the gene matches. The germline V gene has CDR1 SNHLY and CDR2 FYNNEI. Here the CDR3 reads CASSDDRDEKLFF. CDR3 DNA sequence: TGTGCCAGCAGTGATGACAGGGATGAAAAACTGTTTTTT. The full variable domain, its missing parts supplied by reference TRBV2 and TRBJ1-4, is EPEVTQTPSHQVTQMGQEVILRCVPISNHLYFYWYRQILGQKVEFLVSFYNNEISEKSEIFDDQFSVERPDGSNFTLKIRSTKLEDSAMYFCASSDDRDEKLFFGSGTQLSVL.

The chain employs TRBV30 and TRBJ1-1; TRBD1 is a possible D gene (5 bases). This CDR3 has 13 amino acids. V lost 0 bases to trimming and J lost 8 bases, with 13 bases between them. CDR1 is GTSNPN, CDR2 SVGIG, per germline (reference sequence). CDR3 in DNA: TGTGCCTGGAGTGTGGGGCCTCGAAGGGAAGCTTTCTTT. As protein: CAWSVGPRREAFF. Full variable domain (rest looked up from reference TRBV30 and TRBJ1-1): SQTIHQWPATLVQPVGSPLSLECTVEGTSNPNLYWYRQAAGRGLQLLFYSVGIGQISSEVPQNLSASRPQDRQFILSSKKLLLSDSGFYLCAWSVGPRREAFFGQGTRLTVV.

The chain combines TRBV7-8 with TRBJ2-7, with 8 bases aligning to TRBD1. Germline trimming cut 8 bases from V and 4 bases from J; bases unmatched to any gene: 16. CDR3 length equals 16 residues. CDR1 is SGHVS and CDR2 is FQNEAQ in the germline V gene. The CDR3 region has the DNA TGTGCCAGCCACCGGGACAGGCCGAATCCGACGTACGAGCAGTACTTC. Residues: CASHRDRPNPTYEQYF.

The chain joins TRBV28 to TRBJ1-2; weak D call: TRBD1 (5 bases). Germline loops: CDR1 MDHEN, CDR2 SYDVKM. This CDR3 contains 12 residues. V gave up 6 bases and J gave up 8 bases, with 13 bases separating them. This CDR3 reads CASSGAGKGYTF. CDR3 DNA sequence: TGTGCCAGCAGCGGGGCGGGGAAAGGCTACACCTTC.

The chain has TRBV7-2 and TRBJ2-2; D may be TRBD1 (6 bases). Looked up from germline, CDR1 is SGHTA and CDR2 is FQGNSA. V lost 5 bases, J lost 0 bases, and 13 bases lay in between. The CDR3 has 16 amino acids. This CDR3 is CASSPGQPANTGELFF. DNA of the CDR3: TGTGCCAGCAGCCCCGGACAGCCCGCGAACACCGGGGAGCTGTTTTTT.

The chain combines TRBV7-8 with TRBJ1-5; D may be TRBD1 (5 bases). This CDR3 region has 15 residues. The V gene lost 5 bases and the J gene lost 2 bases, with 13 bases spanning the gap. Germline V lookup: CDR1 SGHVS, CDR2 FQNEAQ. The CDR3 loop reads CASSLQGEGNQPQHF. The CDR3 DNA sequence: TGTGCCAGCAGCCTCCAAGGGGAAGGCAATCAGCCCCAGCATTTT.

This clone has just a few counts. The rearrangement joins TRBV28 to TRBJ2-7, with 9 positions matching TRBD1. Germline V gene lookup returns CDR1 MDHEN and CDR2 SYDVKM. This CDR3 has 15 amino acids. Unmatched junction bases numbered 8, after V lost 5 bases and J lost 3 bases. The chain's CDR3 is CASSPWTGEDYEQYF. CDR3 nucleotides: TGTGCCAGCAGTCCTTGGACAGGGGAGGACTACGAGCAGTACTTC.